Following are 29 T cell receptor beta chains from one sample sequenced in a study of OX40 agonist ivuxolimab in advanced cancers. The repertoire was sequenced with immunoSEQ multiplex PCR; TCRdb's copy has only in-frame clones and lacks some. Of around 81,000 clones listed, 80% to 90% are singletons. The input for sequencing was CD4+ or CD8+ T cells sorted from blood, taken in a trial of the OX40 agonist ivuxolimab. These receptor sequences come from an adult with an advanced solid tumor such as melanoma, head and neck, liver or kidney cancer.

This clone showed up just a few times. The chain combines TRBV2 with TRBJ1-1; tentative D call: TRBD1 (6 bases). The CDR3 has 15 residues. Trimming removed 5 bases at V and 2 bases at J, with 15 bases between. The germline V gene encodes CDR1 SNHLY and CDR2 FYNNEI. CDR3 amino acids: CASSTRGGKNTEAFF. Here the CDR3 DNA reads TGTGCCAGCAGTACCCGAGGGGGGAAAAACACTGAAGCTTTCTTT. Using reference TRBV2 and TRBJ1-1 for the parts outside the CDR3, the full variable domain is EPEVTQTPSHQVTQMGQEVILRCVPISNHLYFYWYRQILGQKVEFLVSFYNNEISEKSEIFDDQFSVERPDGSNFTLKIRSTKLEDSAMYFCASSTRGGKNTEAFFGQGTRLTVV.

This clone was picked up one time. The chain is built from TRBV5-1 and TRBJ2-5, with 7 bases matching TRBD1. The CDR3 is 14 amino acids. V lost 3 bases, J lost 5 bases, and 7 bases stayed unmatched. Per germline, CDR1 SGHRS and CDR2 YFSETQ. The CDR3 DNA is TGCGCCAGCAGCTGGGACAGTAAGGGGGAGACCCAGTACTTC. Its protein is CASSWDSKGETQYF.

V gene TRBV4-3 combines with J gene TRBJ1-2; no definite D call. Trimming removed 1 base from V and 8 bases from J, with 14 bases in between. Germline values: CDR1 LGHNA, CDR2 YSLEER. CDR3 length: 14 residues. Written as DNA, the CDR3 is TGCGCCAGCAGCCAAGGGGTTGGAGACCGGGGCTACACCTTC. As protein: CASSQGVGDRGYTF.

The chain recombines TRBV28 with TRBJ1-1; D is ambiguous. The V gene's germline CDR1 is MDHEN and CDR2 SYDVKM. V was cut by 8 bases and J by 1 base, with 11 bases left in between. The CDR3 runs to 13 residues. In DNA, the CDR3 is TGTGCCAGCCTTCCGACGGGGAACACTGAAGCTTTCTTT. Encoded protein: CASLPTGNTEAFF.

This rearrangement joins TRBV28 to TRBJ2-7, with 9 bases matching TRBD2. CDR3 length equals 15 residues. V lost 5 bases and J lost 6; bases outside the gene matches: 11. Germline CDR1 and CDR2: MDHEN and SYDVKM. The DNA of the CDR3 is TGTGCCAGCAGTCCAGCGGGACTAGCAGAAGGCGAGCAGTACGTC. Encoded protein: CASSPAGLAEGEQYV.

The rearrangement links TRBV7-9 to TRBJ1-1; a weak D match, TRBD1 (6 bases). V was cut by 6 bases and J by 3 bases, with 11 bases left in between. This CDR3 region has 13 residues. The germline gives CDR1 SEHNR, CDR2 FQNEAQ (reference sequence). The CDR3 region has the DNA TGTGCCAGCAGTGACAGGTGGGACACTGAAGCTTTCTTT. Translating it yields CASSDRWDTEAFF.

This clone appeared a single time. CDR3 coding DNA: TGTGCCAGCAGCTTGGGTACAGGGGCTGAAGCTTTCTTT. This encodes CASSLGTGAEAFF. This chain joins TRBV5-6 and TRBJ1-1, with 7 bases matching TRBD1. CDR3 length equals 13 residues. J gave up 6 bases and V 0 bases, and 2 bases lay outside the gene matches. CDR1 and CDR2 (germline): SGHDT, YYEEEE.

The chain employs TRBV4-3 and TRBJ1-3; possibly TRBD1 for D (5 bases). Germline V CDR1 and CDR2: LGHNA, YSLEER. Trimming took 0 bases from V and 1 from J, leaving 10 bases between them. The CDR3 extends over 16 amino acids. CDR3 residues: CASSQEGPGSGNTIYF. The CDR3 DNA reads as TGCGCCAGCAGCCAAGAAGGCCCAGGGTCTGGAAACACCATATATTTT.

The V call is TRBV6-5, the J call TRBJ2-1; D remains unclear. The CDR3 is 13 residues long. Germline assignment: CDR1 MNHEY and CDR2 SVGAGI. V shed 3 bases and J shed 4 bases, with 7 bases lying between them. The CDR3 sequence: CASSYSGYNEQFF. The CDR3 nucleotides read TGTGCCAGCAGTTATTCAGGTTACAATGAGCAGTTCTTC.

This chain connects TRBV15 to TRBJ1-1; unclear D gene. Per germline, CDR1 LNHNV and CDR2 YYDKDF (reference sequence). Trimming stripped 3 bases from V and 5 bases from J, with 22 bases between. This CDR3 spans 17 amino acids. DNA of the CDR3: TGTGCCACCAGCAGGTCCAACTGGGAATCCCCGGGGACTGAAGCTTTCTTT. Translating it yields CATSRSNWESPGTEAFF. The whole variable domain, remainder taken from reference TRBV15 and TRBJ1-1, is DAMVIQNPRYQVTQFGKPVTLSCSQTLNHNVMYWYQQKSSQAPKLLFHYYDKDFNNEADTPDNFQSRRPNTSFCFLDIRSPGLGDTAMYLCATSRSNWESPGTEAFFGQGTRLTVV.

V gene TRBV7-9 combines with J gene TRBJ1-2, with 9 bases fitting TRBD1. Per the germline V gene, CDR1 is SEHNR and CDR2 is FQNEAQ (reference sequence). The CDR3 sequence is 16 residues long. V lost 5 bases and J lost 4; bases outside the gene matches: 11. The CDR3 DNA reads TGTGCCAGCAGCCCAAACAGGGGGCGCAGGGGCTATGGCTACACCTTC. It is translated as CASSPNRGRRGYGYTF.

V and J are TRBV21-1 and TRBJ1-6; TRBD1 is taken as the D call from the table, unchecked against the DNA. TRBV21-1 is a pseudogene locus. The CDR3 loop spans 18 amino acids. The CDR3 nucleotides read TGTGCCCGCCCTTTAAGGGTTAGGTCGGACAGGGGAGGTTCACCCCTCCACTTT. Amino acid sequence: CARPLRVRSDRGGSPLHF.

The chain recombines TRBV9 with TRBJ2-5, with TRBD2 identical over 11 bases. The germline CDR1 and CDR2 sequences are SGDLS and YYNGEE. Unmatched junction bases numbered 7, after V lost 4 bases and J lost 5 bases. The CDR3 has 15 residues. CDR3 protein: CASSSSGGSGETQYF. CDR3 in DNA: TGTGCCAGCAGCTCTAGCGGGGGGTCCGGGGAGACCCAGTACTTC. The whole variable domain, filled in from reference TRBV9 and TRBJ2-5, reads DSGVTQTPKHLITATGQRVTLRCSPRSGDLSVYWYQQSLDQGLQFLIQYYNGEERAKGNILERFSAQQFPDLHSELNLSSLELGDSALYFCASSSSGGSGETQYFGPGTRLLVL.

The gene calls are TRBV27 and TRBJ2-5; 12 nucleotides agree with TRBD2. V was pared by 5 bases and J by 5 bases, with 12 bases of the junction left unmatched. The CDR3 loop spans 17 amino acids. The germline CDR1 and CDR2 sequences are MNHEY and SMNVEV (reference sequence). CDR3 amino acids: CASSPLGLAGGPETQYF. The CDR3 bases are TGTGCCAGCAGTCCCTTGGGGCTAGCGGGGGGGCCGGAGACCCAGTACTTC.

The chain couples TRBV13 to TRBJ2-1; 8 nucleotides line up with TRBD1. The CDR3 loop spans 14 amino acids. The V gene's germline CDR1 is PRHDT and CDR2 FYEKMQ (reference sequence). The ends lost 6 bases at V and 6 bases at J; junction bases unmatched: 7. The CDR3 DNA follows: TGTGCCAGCAGTTTCGGGACAGGCGGCAATGAGCAGTTCTTC. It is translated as CASSFGTGGNEQFF. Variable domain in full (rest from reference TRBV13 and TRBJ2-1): AAGVIQSPRHLIKEKRETATLKCYPIPRHDTVYWYQQGPGQDPQFLISFYEKMQSDKGSIPDRFSAQQFSDYHSELNMSSLELGDSALYFCASSFGTGGNEQFFGPGTRLTVL.

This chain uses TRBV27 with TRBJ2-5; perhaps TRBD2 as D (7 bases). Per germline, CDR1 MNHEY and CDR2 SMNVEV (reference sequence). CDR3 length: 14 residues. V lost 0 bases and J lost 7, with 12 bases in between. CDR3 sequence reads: CASSLSRGGTTQYF. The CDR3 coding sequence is TGTGCCAGCAGTTTATCGAGGGGGGGCACGACCCAGTACTTC.

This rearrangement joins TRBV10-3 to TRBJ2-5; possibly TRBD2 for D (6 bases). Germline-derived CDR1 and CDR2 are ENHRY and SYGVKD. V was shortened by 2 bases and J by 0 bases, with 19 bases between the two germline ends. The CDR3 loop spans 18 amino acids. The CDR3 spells CAISENYGIAAYQETQYF. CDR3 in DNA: TGTGCCATCAGTGAGAACTACGGCATAGCGGCGTACCAAGAGACCCAGTACTTC.

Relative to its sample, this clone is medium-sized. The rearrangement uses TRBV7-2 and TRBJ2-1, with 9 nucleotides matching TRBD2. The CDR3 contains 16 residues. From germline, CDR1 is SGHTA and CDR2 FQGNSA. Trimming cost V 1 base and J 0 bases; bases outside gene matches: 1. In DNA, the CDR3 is TGTGCCAGCAGCTTAGATAGCGGGGGCTCCTACAATGAGCAGTTCTTC. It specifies CASSLDSGGSYNEQFF.

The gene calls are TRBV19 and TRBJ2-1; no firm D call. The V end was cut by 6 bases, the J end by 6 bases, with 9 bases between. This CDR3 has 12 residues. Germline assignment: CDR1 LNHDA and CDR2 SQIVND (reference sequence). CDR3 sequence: CASSKHGNEQFF. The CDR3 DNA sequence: TGTGCCAGTAGCAAACATGGCAATGAGCAGTTCTTC.

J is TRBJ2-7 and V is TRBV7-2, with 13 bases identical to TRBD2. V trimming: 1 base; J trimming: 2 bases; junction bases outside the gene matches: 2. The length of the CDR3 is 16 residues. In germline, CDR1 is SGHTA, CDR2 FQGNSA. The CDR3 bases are TGTGCCAGCAGCTTAGAGGGGACTAGCGGGGCCTACGAGCAGTACGTC. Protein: CASSLEGTSGAYEQYV.

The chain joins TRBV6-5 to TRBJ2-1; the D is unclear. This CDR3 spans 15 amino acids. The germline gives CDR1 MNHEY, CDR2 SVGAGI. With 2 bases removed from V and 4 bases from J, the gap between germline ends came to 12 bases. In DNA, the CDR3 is TGTGCCAGCAGTTACAGGGCGGTACAATACAATGAGCAGTTCTTC. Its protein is CASSYRAVQYNEQFF.

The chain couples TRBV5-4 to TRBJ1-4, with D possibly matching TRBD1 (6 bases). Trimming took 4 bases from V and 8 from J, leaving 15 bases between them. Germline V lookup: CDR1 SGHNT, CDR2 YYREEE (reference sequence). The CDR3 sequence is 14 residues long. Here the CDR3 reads CASSRGGHPEKLFF. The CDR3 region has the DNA TGTGCCAGCAGCCGGGGGGGGCACCCAGAAAAACTGTTTTTT.

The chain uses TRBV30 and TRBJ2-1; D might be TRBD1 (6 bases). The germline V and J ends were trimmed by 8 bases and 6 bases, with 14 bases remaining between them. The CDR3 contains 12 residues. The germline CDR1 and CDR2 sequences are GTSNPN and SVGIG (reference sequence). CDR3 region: CARGGVGNEQFF. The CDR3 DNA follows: TGTGCCAGAGGGGGAGTAGGCAATGAGCAGTTCTTC.

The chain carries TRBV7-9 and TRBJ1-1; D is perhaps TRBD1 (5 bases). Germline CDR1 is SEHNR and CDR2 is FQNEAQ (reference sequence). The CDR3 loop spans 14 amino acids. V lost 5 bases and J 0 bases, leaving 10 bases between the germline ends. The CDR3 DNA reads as TGTGCCAGCAGCCCTGGGACGGTGAACACTGAAGCTTTCTTT. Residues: CASSPGTVNTEAFF.

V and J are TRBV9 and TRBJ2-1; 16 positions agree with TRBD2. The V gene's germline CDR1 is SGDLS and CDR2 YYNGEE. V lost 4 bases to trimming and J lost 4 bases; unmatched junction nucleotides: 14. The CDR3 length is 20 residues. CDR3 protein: CASSKSGTSGRAKSYNEQFF. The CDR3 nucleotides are TGTGCCAGCAGCAAGAGCGGGACTAGCGGGAGGGCAAAATCGTACAATGAGCAGTTCTTC.

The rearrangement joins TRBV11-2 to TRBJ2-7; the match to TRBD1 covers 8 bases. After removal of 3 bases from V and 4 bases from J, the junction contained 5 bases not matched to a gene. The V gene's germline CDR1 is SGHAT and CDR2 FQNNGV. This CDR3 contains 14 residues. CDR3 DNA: TGTGCCAGCAGCTTGGACAGGGCAAGGTACGAGCAGTACTTC. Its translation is CASSLDRARYEQYF.

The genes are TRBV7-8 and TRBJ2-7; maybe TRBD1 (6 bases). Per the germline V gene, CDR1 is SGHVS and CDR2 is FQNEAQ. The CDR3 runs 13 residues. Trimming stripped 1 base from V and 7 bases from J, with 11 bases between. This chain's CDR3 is CASSLVDRREQYF. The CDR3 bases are TGTGCCAGCAGCTTAGTGGACAGAAGGGAGCAGTACTTC.

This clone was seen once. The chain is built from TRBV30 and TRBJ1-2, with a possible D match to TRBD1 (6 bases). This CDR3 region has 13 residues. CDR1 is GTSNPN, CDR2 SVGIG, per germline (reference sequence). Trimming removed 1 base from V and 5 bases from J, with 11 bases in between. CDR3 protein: CAWSGAGAYGYTF. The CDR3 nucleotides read TGTGCCTGGAGTGGGGCAGGGGCTTATGGCTACACCTTC.

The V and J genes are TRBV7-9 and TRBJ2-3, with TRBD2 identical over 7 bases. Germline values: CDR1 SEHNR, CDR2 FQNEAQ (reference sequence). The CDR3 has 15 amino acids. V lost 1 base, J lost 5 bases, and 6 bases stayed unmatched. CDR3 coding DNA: TGTGCCAGCAGCTTAGTCCGGGGCGGGGGAGATACGCAGTATTTT. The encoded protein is CASSLVRGGGDTQYF.